These 18 T cell receptor beta chains were sequenced from one sample in a study of cytomegalovirus exposure and HLA in healthy donors. PCR used 60 Vbeta primers and 13 Jbeta primers. Here immunoSEQ multiplex PCR was the method, and the copy in TCRdb shows in-frame clones only, minus some. This sample has 150,000 to 200,000 clones, with 76% found just once. Source material: PBMCs. All receptors derive from a woman in her 30s in good health and CMV-seropositive.

The chain links TRBV28 to TRBJ2-7; possibly TRBD1 for D (5 bases). This CDR3 has 13 residues. Germline V gene data show CDR1 as MDHEN and CDR2 as SYDVKM. The V gene lost 7 bases and the J gene lost 2 bases, with 12 bases spanning the gap. CDR3: CASNQGKPYEQYF. The CDR3 region has the DNA TGTGCCAGCAACCAGGGAAAGCCCTACGAGCAGTACTTC.

This chain links TRBV14 with TRBJ2-6, with D hard to call. V was trimmed by 1 base and J by 0 bases, leaving 10 bases between them. The germline CDR1 and CDR2 sequences are SGHDN and FVKESK. The CDR3 is 17 residues long. This CDR3 reads CASSQGRWSSGANVLTF. As DNA, the CDR3 is TGTGCCAGCAGCCAAGGACGATGGAGCTCTGGGGCCAACGTCCTGACTTTC.

The rearrangement uses TRBV11-2 and TRBJ2-7; D is possibly TRBD1 (6 bases). The germline gives CDR1 SGHAT, CDR2 FQNNGV. Deletions cut 5 bases from V and 4 bases from J, with 9 bases between. The length of the CDR3 is 12 residues. CDR3 region: CASSPTGYEQYF. CDR3 sequence (DNA): TGTGCCAGCAGCCCCACAGGGTACGAGCAGTACTTC.

The chain has TRBV2 and TRBJ2-5, with TRBD2 identical over 10 bases. The CDR3 extends over 16 amino acids. The V gene's germline CDR1 is SNHLY and CDR2 FYNNEI. With V trimmed by 0 bases and J by 1 base, 2 bases remained unmatched. This CDR3 reads CASSEAPSGGQETQYF. CDR3 in DNA: TGTGCCAGCAGTGAAGCGCCTAGCGGGGGCCAAGAGACCCAGTACTTC.

This rearrangement joins TRBV6-6 to TRBJ2-7; D gene uncertain. Germline CDR1 reads MNHNY; CDR2 reads SVGAGI (reference sequence). Trimming took off 0 bases at V and 3 bases at J, with 6 bases between the two ends. This CDR3 contains 13 residues. CDR3 sequence: CASSYSVDYEQYF. In DNA form, the CDR3 reads TGTGCCAGCAGTTACTCTGTAGACTACGAGCAGTACTTC.

The genes are TRBV5-4 and TRBJ2-5; D gene unclear. The V and J ends lost 3 bases and 3 bases respectively, with 9 bases between them. The CDR3 covers 13 residues. Germline CDR1 reads SGHNT; CDR2 reads YYREEE (reference sequence). The DNA for the CDR3 is TGTGCCAGCAGCTACTTGGGCGAAGAGACCCAGTACTTC. Translating it yields CASSYLGEETQYF.

V is TRBV28 and J is TRBJ1-2; 8 bases are shared with TRBD1. Germline CDR1 is MDHEN and CDR2 is SYDVKM. The CDR3 extends over 14 amino acids. The junction had 9 bases not matched to a gene; V was cut back by 4 bases and J by 8 bases. CDR3 loop: CASSSTGQAEGYTF. For the CDR3, the DNA is TGTGCCAGCAGTTCCACGGGACAGGCTGAGGGCTACACCTTC.

This clone was found once. The genes are TRBV7-2 and TRBJ1-2; D may be TRBD1 (5 bases). The ends were cut back, 3 bases at V and 6 bases at J, with 20 bases in the middle. The CDR3 length is 16 residues. Germline CDR1 SGHTA, CDR2 FQGNSA. CDR3 sequence: CASSFPAVGGLNGYTF. The CDR3 bases are TGTGCCAGCAGCTTCCCCGCCGTCGGGGGACTTAATGGCTACACCTTC.

This clone was seen more than once but under ten times. CDR3 in amino acids: CASTPRWGGNQPQHF. CDR3 bases: TGTGCCAGCACCCCCCGGTGGGGAGGCAATCAGCCCCAGCATTTT. The V gene is TRBV27, the J gene TRBJ1-5, with unresolved D. The CDR3 is 15 amino acids. Deletions cut 7 bases from V and 2 bases from J, with 15 bases between. CDR1 is MNHEY and CDR2 is SMNVEV in the germline V gene (reference sequence).

The chain couples TRBV4-3 to TRBJ2-1, with 9 nucleotides matching TRBD1. This CDR3 comprises 14 residues. Trimming at V came to 3 bases and at J to 7 bases, leaving 4 bases not matched to a gene. Germline V gives CDR1 LGHNA, CDR2 YSLEER. Here the CDR3 DNA reads TGCGCCAGCAGCCATCGGACAGGGGAAAATGAGCAGTTCTTC. Translating it yields CASSHRTGENEQFF.

The V gene is TRBV28, the J gene TRBJ2-2; 7 bases agree with TRBD1. Germline V gives CDR1 MDHEN, CDR2 SYDVKM. This CDR3 is 14 amino acids long. J lost 7 bases, V lost 4 bases, and 6 bases had no gene match. The CDR3 sequence is CASSSRQGDGELFF. The CDR3 region has the DNA TGTGCCAGCAGTTCAAGACAGGGTGACGGGGAGCTGTTTTTT.

This clone was observed once. The chain has TRBV11-2 and TRBJ2-3, with TRBD2 matching over 8 bases. Germline lookup yields CDR1 SGHAT and CDR2 FQNNGV. The CDR3 covers 16 residues. V dropped 5 bases and J dropped 2; count of bases not matched to a gene: 9. The CDR3 is CASSPFGRGDTDTQYF. The CDR3 DNA reads as TGTGCCAGCAGCCCCTTTGGGCGGGGGGACACAGATACGCAGTATTTT.

The chain has TRBV5-4 and TRBJ1-6; D not certain. V lost 3 bases, J lost 7 bases, and 5 bases lay in between. This CDR3 has 12 residues. CDR1 and CDR2 from the germline V gene are SGHNT and YYREEE (reference sequence). The CDR3 DNA sequence: TGTGCCAGCAGCTCATCAAATTCACCCCTCCACTTT. Encoded protein: CASSSSNSPLHF.

This clone came up a few times. This rearrangement joins TRBV6-1 to TRBJ2-3, with D possibly being TRBD2 (6 bases). Germline CDR1 reads MNHNS; CDR2 reads SASEGT. The V end lost 3 bases, the J end lost 9 bases, and 19 bases lay between the germline ends. The CDR3 is made up of 15 amino acids. The CDR3 DNA follows: TGTGCCAGCAGTGATCGGGACTGGTCTCAGTACACGCAGTATTTT. As protein: CASSDRDWSQYTQYF.

V gene TRBV2 combines with J gene TRBJ2-7; possibly TRBD2 for D (6 bases). V was clipped by 0 bases and J by 0 bases, with 15 bases between them. Looked up from germline, CDR1 is SNHLY and CDR2 is FYNNEI. CDR3 length: 17 residues. Written as DNA, the CDR3 is TGTGCCAGCAGTGAAGCAGCGGCGGGACTTCCCTCCTACGAGCAGTACTTC. Its protein is CASSEAAAGLPSYEQYF.

The chain has TRBV5-1 and TRBJ2-7, with D tentatively TRBD1 (6 bases). V was trimmed by 0 bases and J by 2 bases, leaving 9 bases between them. Germline CDR1 is SGHRS and CDR2 is YFSETQ. This CDR3 has 14 amino acids. The CDR3 loop is CASSLAQGAYEQYF. CDR3 bases: TGCGCCAGCAGCTTGGCACAGGGCGCCTACGAGCAGTACTTC.

The J gene is TRBJ2-5, the V gene TRBV15; TRBD2 matches at 9 bases. The V gene's germline CDR1 is LNHNV and CDR2 YYDKDF (reference sequence). With 0 bases clipped from V and 0 bases from J, the junction kept 5 bases outside the gene matches. The CDR3 is 17 residues long. The CDR3 here is CATSRDRLAGNQETQYF. The CDR3 DNA reads TGTGCCACCAGCAGAGATAGGCTAGCGGGAAACCAAGAGACCCAGTACTTC.

The chain combines TRBV9 with TRBJ2-7; no definite D call. Trimming took 3 bases from V and 0 from J, leaving 7 bases between them. This CDR3 has 13 residues. Germline-derived CDR1 and CDR2 are SGDLS and YYNGEE. CDR3 DNA sequence: TGTGCCAGCAGCGGTACATCCTCCTACGAGCAGTACTTC. This sequence encodes CASSGTSSYEQYF. The variable domain in full, with the rest retrieved from reference TRBV9 and TRBJ2-7, is DSGVTQTPKHLITATGQRVTLRCSPRSGDLSVYWYQQSLDQGLQFLIQYYNGEERAKGNILERFSAQQFPDLHSELNLSSLELGDSALYFCASSGTSSYEQYFGPGTRLTVT.